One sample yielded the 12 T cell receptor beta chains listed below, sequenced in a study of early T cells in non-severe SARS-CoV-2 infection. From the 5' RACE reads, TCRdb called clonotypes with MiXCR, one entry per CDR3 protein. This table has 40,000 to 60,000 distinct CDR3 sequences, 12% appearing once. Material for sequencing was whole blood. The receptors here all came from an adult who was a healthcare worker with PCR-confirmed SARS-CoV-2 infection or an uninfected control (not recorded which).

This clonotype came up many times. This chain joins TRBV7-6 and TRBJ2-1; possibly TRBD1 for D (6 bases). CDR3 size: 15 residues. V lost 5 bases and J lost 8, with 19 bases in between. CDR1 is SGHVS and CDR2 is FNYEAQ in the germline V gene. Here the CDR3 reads CASSVDRIRFYEQFF. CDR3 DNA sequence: TGTGCCAGCAGCGTCGACAGGATCCGCTTTTATGAGCAGTTCTTC.

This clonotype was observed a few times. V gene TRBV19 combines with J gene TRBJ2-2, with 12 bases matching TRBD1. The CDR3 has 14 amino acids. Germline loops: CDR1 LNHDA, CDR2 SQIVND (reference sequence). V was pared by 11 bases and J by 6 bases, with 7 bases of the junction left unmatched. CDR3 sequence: CAGIRDRGPGELFF. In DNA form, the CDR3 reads TGTGCCGGTATCCGGGACAGGGGGCCCGGGGAGCTGTTTTTT.

For the CDR3, the DNA is TGCGCCAGCAGCTTTGGGATAGGGGGACGTTCTCCCACGATCCATGAGCAGTTCTTC. Amino acid sequence: CASSFGIGGRSPTIHEQFF. The gene calls are TRBV5-1 and TRBJ2-1, with a possible D match to TRBD1 (6 bases). Trimming cost V 2 bases and J 8 bases, with 29 bases left between them. Germline loops: CDR1 SGHRS, CDR2 YFSETQ. CDR3 length: 19 residues.

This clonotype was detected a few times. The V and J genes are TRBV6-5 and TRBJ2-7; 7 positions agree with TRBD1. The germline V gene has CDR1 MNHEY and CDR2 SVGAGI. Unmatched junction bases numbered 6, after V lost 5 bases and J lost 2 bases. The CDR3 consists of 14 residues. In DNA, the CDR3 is TGTGCCAGCAGTCCGACAGGGCCGACCTACGAGCAGTACTTC. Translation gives CASSPTGPTYEQYF.

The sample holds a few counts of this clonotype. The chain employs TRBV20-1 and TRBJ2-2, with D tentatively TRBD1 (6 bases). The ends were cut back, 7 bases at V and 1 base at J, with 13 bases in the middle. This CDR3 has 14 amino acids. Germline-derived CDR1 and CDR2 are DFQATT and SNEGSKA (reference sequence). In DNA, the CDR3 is TGCAGTGTAATCCCGGGACAGAACACCGGGGAGCTGTTTTTT. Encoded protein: CSVIPGQNTGELFF.

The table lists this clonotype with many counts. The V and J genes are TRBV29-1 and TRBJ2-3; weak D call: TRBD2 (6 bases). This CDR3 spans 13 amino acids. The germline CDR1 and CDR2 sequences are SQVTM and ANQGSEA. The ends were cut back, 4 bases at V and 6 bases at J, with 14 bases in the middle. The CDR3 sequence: CSVGDSGEDTQYF. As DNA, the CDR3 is TGCAGCGTTGGGGACTCCGGGGAGGATACGCAGTATTTT.

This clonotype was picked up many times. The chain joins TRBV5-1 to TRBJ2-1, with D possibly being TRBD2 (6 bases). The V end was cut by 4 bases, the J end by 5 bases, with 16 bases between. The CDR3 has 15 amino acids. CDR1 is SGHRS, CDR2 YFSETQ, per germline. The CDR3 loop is CASSHSGGANNEQFF. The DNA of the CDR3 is TGCGCCAGCAGCCATTCTGGAGGGGCTAACAATGAGCAGTTCTTC.

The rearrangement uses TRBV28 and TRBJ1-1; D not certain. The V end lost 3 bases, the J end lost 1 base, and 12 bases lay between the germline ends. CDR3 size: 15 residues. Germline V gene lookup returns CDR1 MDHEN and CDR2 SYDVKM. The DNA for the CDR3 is TGTGCCAGCAGTTTTGCAGGTCGGAAGAACACTGAAGCTTTCTTT. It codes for CASSFAGRKNTEAFF.

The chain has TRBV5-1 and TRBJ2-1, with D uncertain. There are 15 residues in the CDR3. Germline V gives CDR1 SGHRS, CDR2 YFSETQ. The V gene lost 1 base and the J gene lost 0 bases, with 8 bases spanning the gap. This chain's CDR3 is CASSLPDLSYNEQFF. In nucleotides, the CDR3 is TGCGCCAGCAGCTTGCCGGACCTCTCCTACAATGAGCAGTTCTTC.

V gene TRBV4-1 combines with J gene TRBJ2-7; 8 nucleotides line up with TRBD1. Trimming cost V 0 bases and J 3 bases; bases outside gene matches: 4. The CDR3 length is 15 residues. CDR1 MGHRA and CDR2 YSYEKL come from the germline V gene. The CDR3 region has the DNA TGCGCCAGCAGCCAAGATGGTGGACAGGGCTACGAGCAGTACTTC. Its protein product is CASSQDGGQGYEQYF.

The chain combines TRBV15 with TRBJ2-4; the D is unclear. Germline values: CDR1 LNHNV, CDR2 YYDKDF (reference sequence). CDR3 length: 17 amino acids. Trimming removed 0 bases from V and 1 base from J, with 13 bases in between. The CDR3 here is CATSRDPPSRAKNIQYF. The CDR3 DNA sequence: TGTGCCACCAGCAGAGATCCCCCTTCCAGGGCCAAAAACATTCAGTACTTC.

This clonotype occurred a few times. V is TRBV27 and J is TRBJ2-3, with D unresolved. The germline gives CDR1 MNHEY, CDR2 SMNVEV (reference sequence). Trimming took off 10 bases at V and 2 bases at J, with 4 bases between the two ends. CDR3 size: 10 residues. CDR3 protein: CAIHTDTQYF. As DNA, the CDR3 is TGTGCCATCCACACAGATACGCAGTATTTT.